This is a list of T cell receptor beta chains from one sample in a study of cytomegalovirus exposure and HLA in healthy donors. Clones were sequenced by immunoSEQ multiplex PCR, and TCRdb holds only the in-frame ones, with some missing. In total, the table holds more than 90,000 clones. The material sequenced was PBMCs. These receptors were obtained from a man between 40 and 49 years old in good health and CMV-seropositive. Both conserved end residues are part of each CDR3. D genes are given only for firm matches.

-	TRBV11-2	TRBJ1-1	CASSIGWSSGQRIEAFF	TGTGCCAGCAGCATCGGGTGGTCGTCAGGGCAAAGAATTGAAGCTTTCTTT
TRBD1	TRBV11-1	TRBJ2-1	CASSQTGARFDEQFF	TGTGCCAGCAGCCAGACAGGGGCTAGGTTCGATGAGCAGTTCTTC
-	TRBV28	TRBJ1-4	CASSLFGGNEKLFF	TGTGCCAGCAGTTTATTCGGGGGTAATGAAAAACTGTTTTTT
-	TRBV5-1	TRBJ2-5	CASSLVFPGEETQYF	TGCGCCAGCAGCTTGGTTTTCCCGGGGGAAGAGACCCAGTACTTC
TRBD1	TRBV10-1	TRBJ2-7	CASSSGQGKQYF	TGCGCCAGCAGTTCCGGACAGGGGAAGCAGTACTTC
TRBD2	TRBV5-6	TRBJ2-7	CASSLRTSGRAQKEQYF	TGTGCCAGCAGCTTGAGGACTAGCGGGAGGGCGCAGAAGGAGCAGTACTTC
-	TRBV7-2	TRBJ2-3	CASSFGGTSTDTQYF	TGTGCCAGCAGCTTTGGCGGGACTAGCACAGATACGCAGTATTTT
TRBD1	TRBV6-6	TRBJ2-1	CASSYGGQGYEQFF	TGTGCCAGCAGTTACGGAGGACAGGGATATGAGCAGTTCTTC
-	TRBV5-4	TRBJ2-7	CASSLRGYEQYF	TGTGCCAGCAGCTTGAGAGGCTACGAGCAGTACTTC
TRBD1	TRBV19	TRBJ2-3	CASSSRQGGITDTQYF	TGTGCCAGTAGTTCAAGACAGGGGGGGATCACAGATACGCAGTATTTT
-	TRBV4-2	TRBJ1-2	CASSQDPPDGYTF	TGTGCCAGCAGCCAAGACCCCCCGGATGGCTACACCTTC
TRBD1	TRBV28	TRBJ2-1	CASSLSGTGVFNEQFF	TGTGCCAGCAGTTTATCTGGGACAGGGGTGTTCAATGAGCAGTTCTTC
-	TRBV5-6	TRBJ2-7	CASSLVGQAIYEQYF	TGTGCCAGCAGCCTTGTGGGGCAGGCGATATACGAGCAGTACTTC
-	TRBV27	TRBJ1-1	CASSSGFSNTEAFF	TGTGCCAGCAGTTCCGGGTTCTCGAACACTGAAGCTTTCTTT
TRBD2	TRBV15	TRBJ2-7	CATSGLGAGVQEQYF	TGTGCCACCAGCGGCCTCGGGGCGGGAGTACAAGAGCAGTACTTC
-	TRBV11-3	TRBJ2-3	CASSPGLRRTDTQYF	TGTGCCAGCAGCCCGGGACTCAGGAGGACAGATACGCAGTATTTT
-	TRBV28	TRBJ1-2	CASGGGYGYTF	TGTGCCAGCGGCGGAGGCTATGGCTACACCTTC
-	TRBV2	TRBJ1-4	CASREGQQNEKLFF	TGTGCCAGCCGGGAAGGACAGCAAAATGAAAAACTGTTTTTT
-	TRBV6-1	TRBJ1-5	CASTPGVSNQPQHF	TGTGCCAGCACCCCCGGTGTGAGCAATCAGCCCCAGCATTTT
-	TRBV11-1	TRBJ1-1	CASSGSGVIGEAFF	TGTGCCAGCAGCGGTTCAGGGGTTATAGGTGAAGCTTTCTTT
-	TRBV20-1	TRBJ2-5	CSARAPETQYF	TGCAGTGCTAGAGCCCCGGAGACCCAGTACTTC
-	TRBV18	TRBJ2-2	CASSRGLLNTGELFF	TGTGCCAGCTCACGGGGACTTTTGAACACCGGGGAGCTGTTTTTT
-	TRBV7-9	TRBJ2-7	CASTASGENAYEQYF	TGTGCCAGCACGGCCTCGGGGGAAAACGCCTACGAGCAGTACTTC
-	TRBV28	TRBJ1-5	CASRLGVGQPQHF	TGTGCCAGCAGGCTAGGGGTCGGTCAGCCCCAGCATTTT
TRBD1	TRBV11-2	TRBJ2-7	CASSHGQDEQYF	TGTGCCAGCAGCCACGGACAGGACGAGCAGTACTTC
-	TRBV2	TRBJ1-2	CASSEQGRRKIYGYTF	TGTGCCAGCAGTGAACAGGGGCGCCGGAAGATCTATGGCTACACCTTC
TRBD1	TRBV5-1	TRBJ2-7	CASSPGQGGLGEQYF	TGCGCCAGCAGCCCGGGACAGGGGGGCCTAGGGGAGCAGTACTTC
-	TRBV28	TRBJ2-7	CASTPRLRAYTYEQYF	TGTGCCAGCACTCCACGCCTTCGAGCGTACACCTACGAGCAGTACTTC
TRBD1	TRBV9	TRBJ2-1	CASSGRDSGWNEQFF	TGTGCCAGCAGCGGCCGGGACAGTGGTTGGAATGAGCAGTTCTTC
TRBD1	TRBV28	TRBJ1-3	CASNFSSRGKGNTIYF	TGTGCCAGCAATTTTTCCTCCAGGGGGAAGGGAAACACCATATATTTT
-	TRBV28	TRBJ2-7	CASSSPRGGGGQGSYEQYF	TGTGCCAGCAGTTCCCCGCGAGGAGGCGGAGGGCAGGGCTCCTACGAGCAGTACTTC
TRBD1	TRBV14	TRBJ1-4	CASSQVGTEHEKLFF	TGTGCCAGCAGCCAAGTCGGGACAGAACACGAAAAACTGTTTTTT
-	TRBV5-1	TRBJ2-7	CASRKGAPNEQYF	TGCGCCAGCAGAAAAGGGGCCCCGAACGAGCAGTACTTC
-	TRBV28	TRBJ1-5	CASSTQRTGRNQPQHF	TGTGCCAGCAGTACGCAGCGGACCGGTCGCAATCAGCCCCAGCATTTT
-	TRBV28	TRBJ1-5	CASNQRWAKESNQPQHF	TGTGCCAGCAACCAAAGGTGGGCTAAAGAAAGTAATCAGCCCCAGCATTTT
-	TRBV27	TRBJ2-3	CATSGGPRDTQYF	TGTGCCACCTCCGGAGGACCTCGGGATACGCAGTATTTT
TRBD1	TRBV27	TRBJ1-5	CASSLRQGSNQPQHF	TGTGCCAGCAGTTTACGACAGGGTAGCAATCAGCCCCAGCATTTT
-	TRBV7-2	TRBJ2-1	CASSSLASGYYNEQFF	TGTGCCAGCAGCTCCTTGGCCAGCGGGTACTACAATGAGCAGTTCTTC
-	TRBV28	TRBJ2-7	CASNPQRDSRDYEQYF	TGTGCCAGCAACCCCCAGAGAGACAGCCGAGACTACGAGCAGTACTTC
TRBD1	TRBV4-3	TRBJ2-7	CASSQGQGAWYEQYF	TGCGCCAGCAGCCAAGGACAGGGGGCTTGGTACGAGCAGTACTTC
-	TRBV6-4	TRBJ2-2	CASRRTNRSNTGELFF	TGTGCCAGCAGACGGACTAACCGTTCGAACACCGGGGAGCTGTTTTTT
TRBD2	TRBV28	TRBJ2-5	CASSLGVAGYQETQYF	TGTGCCAGCAGTTTGGGCGTAGCGGGGTACCAAGAGACCCAGTACTTC
-	TRBV18	TRBJ1-1	CASSRTENTEAFF	TGTGCCAGCTCGCGCACCGAGAACACTGAAGCTTTCTTT
-	TRBV4-2	TRBJ2-1	CASSQEGGSGWPNEQFF	TGTGCCAGCAGCCAAGAAGGGGGTAGCGGGTGGCCGAATGAGCAGTTCTTC
TRBD1	TRBV10-2	TRBJ1-1	CASSENRGTEAFF	TGCGCCAGCAGTGAGAACAGGGGGACTGAAGCTTTCTTT
-	TRBV15	TRBJ1-3	CATSSTGGSDTIYF	TGTGCCACCAGCTCCACCGGCGGTAGCGACACCATATATTTT
-	TRBV28	TRBJ2-7	CASSFYSDSSSYEQYF	TGTGCCAGCAGTTTTTATTCCGACAGCAGCTCCTACGAGCAGTACTTC
-	TRBV10-1	TRBJ1-1	CASSESGGMNTEAFF	TGCGCCAGCAGTGAGTCTGGCGGGATGAACACTGAAGCTTTCTTT
TRBD2	TRBV5-6	TRBJ2-7	CASSLTYGRANEQYF	TGTGCCAGCAGCCTCACTTACGGGAGGGCGAACGAGCAGTACTTC
-	TRBV28	TRBJ2-7	CASSPLGGAGEQYF	TGTGCCAGCAGTCCATTGGGGGGGGCCGGCGAGCAGTACTTC
-	TRBV5-1	TRBJ2-7	CASSPSGGVSYEQYF	TGCGCCAGCAGCCCCTCCGGGGGAGTCTCCTACGAGCAGTACTTC
-	TRBV7-9	TRBJ2-5	CASSLVAGQDQETQYF	TGTGCCAGCAGCTTAGTGGCTGGGCAGGACCAAGAGACCCAGTACTTC
TRBD1	TRBV6-5	TRBJ1-6	CASSRGQGNSPLHF	TGTGCCAGCAGTAGGGGACAGGGGAACTCACCCCTCCACTTT
-	TRBV12-5	TRBJ2-3	CASGEQGGDTQYF	TGTGCTAGTGGAGAGCAGGGCGGAGATACGCAGTATTTT